This T cell receptor beta chain originates from a study of blood T cell repertoires in COVID-19. Study-wide background: From T cells, B-cell-depleted T cells, or PBMCs came the material, which was cDNA or gDNA.

This CDR3 is built from 13 residues. CDR1 is ENHRY and CDR2 is SYGVKD in the germline V gene. With 3 bases removed from V and 3 bases from J, the gap between germline ends came to 8 bases. Patients in Seattle were enrolled during active infection, then followed longitudinally. Source study methods: The authors estimated nucleated cell counts from reference gene primer amplification. The method was immunoSEQ multiplex PCR; TCRdb's version includes in-frame clones alone and lacks a portion of them. V and J calls and clone size are those listed in that table; D and trimming were worked out from the DNA. The repertoire includes about 110,000 clones, over 65% of them detected once, and 5% to 7.5% sits in the top ten.

Sequenced sample: peripheral blood. The chain couples TRBV10-3 to TRBJ2-5; D call uncertain. The source is an elderly man with COVID-19, enrolled during active disease. The CDR3 reads CAISDSDKETQYF. CDR3 DNA sequence: TGTGCCATCAGTGATTCAGATAAAGAGACCCAGTACTTC.